Below, 15 T cell receptor beta chains from the same sample are listed, as sequenced in a study of blood T cell repertoires in COVID-19. Only in-frame clones appear in the TCRdb table, and some are missing; sequencing was by immunoSEQ multiplex PCR. This table has about 180,000 clones, about 90% appearing once. The specimen sequenced was peripheral blood. Receptors originate from a man between 70 and 80 years old with active or convalescent COVID-19.

The chain employs TRBV5-1 and TRBJ2-1; 13 bases fit TRBD2. After removal of 0 bases from V and 13 bases from J, the junction contained 10 bases not matched to a gene. CDR3 length: 16 residues. The germline V gene has CDR1 SGHRS and CDR2 YFSETQ. This CDR3 reads CASSLAGTSGKGGQFF. DNA for the CDR3: TGCGCCAGCAGCTTGGCGGGGACTAGCGGGAAGGGTGGCCAGTTCTTC.

The chain employs TRBV3-1 (or the pseudogene TRBV3-2) and TRBJ2-5; D is possibly TRBD2 (6 bases). The germline CDR1 and CDR2 sequences are LGHDT and YNNKEL (reference sequence). CDR3 length: 15 amino acids. The V end lost 3 bases, the J end lost 1 base, and 12 bases lay between the germline ends. CDR3 DNA: TGTGCCAGCAGCCACCCCGGGAGTACCCAAGAGACCCAGTACTTC. It encodes CASSHPGSTQETQYF.

The chain has TRBV28 and TRBJ1-5; possible D gene TRBD1, 5 bases. Trimming shortened V by 7 bases and J by 2 bases, and 15 bases separated the two germline ends. CDR1 MDHEN and CDR2 SYDVKM come from the germline V gene. The CDR3 has 15 amino acids. CDR3 in DNA: TGTGCCAGCACCGCGGGGCCCGGCGGCAATCAGCCCCAGCATTTT. Protein product: CASTAGPGGNQPQHF. Drawing the rest from reference TRBV28 and TRBJ1-5, the complete variable domain is DVKVTQSSRYLVKRTGEKVFLECVQDMDHENMFWYRQDPGLGLRLIYFSYDVKMKEKGDIPEGYSVSREKKERFSLILESASTNQTSMYLCASTAGPGGNQPQHFGDGTRLSIL.

The V gene is TRBV20-1, the J gene TRBJ2-7, with D uncertain. V dropped 3 bases and J dropped 6 bases, with 9 bases sitting between them. This CDR3 contains 11 residues. Germline V lookup: CDR1 DFQATT, CDR2 SNEGSKA (reference sequence). Here the CDR3 DNA reads TGCAGTGCTAGGAGTGCTGGCGAGCAGTACTTC. It translates to CSARSAGEQYF.

The J gene is TRBJ2-4, the V gene TRBV6-5; D remains unclear. V lost 4 bases and J lost 0, with 7 bases in between. The V gene's germline CDR1 is MNHEY and CDR2 SVGAGI. The CDR3 contains 14 residues. The CDR3 is CASSSPVAKNIQYF. The CDR3, as DNA: TGTGCCAGCAGTTCCCCAGTAGCCAAAAACATTCAGTACTTC.

This clone was observed once. This chain joins TRBV5-1 and TRBJ1-2, with 8 bases lining up with TRBD1. Trimming took 5 bases from V and 3 from J; bases not matched to a gene: 6. This CDR3 has 14 amino acids. Germline V gives CDR1 SGHRS, CDR2 YFSETQ. The CDR3 here is CASRLTGADYGYTF. CDR3 in DNA: TGCGCCAGCAGACTGACAGGGGCTGACTATGGCTACACCTTC. The whole variable domain, remainder taken from reference TRBV5-1 and TRBJ1-2, is KAGVTQTPRYLIKTRGQQVTLSCSPISGHRSVSWYQQTPGQGLQFLFEYFSETQRNKGNFPGRFSGRQFSNSRSEMNVSTLELGDSALYLCASRLTGADYGYTFGSGTRLTVV.

The chain links TRBV19 to TRBJ1-1, with 7 bases identical to TRBD1. Germline CDR1 reads LNHDA; CDR2 reads SQIVND (reference sequence). The CDR3 loop spans 14 amino acids. V shed 0 bases, J shed 4 bases, and the junction held 2 bases outside the gene matches. The CDR3, as DNA: TGTGCCAGTAGTATAGATGGGACAGCCACTGAAGCTTTCTTT. The encoded protein is CASSIDGTATEAFF.

The V gene is TRBV2, the J gene TRBJ2-2; 8 bases are shared with TRBD2. Losses at the gene ends were 7 bases for V and 8 bases for J; bases not matched to a gene: 15. The CDR3 runs to 16 residues. Germline CDR1 reads SNHLY; CDR2 reads FYNNEI. Written as DNA, the CDR3 is TGTGCCAGCAACCTCGCAGCGGGGGTTGCCCCGGGGGAGCTGTTTTTT. Its translation: CASNLAAGVAPGELFF.

As DNA, the CDR3 is TGTGCCAGCAGCCCTGACAGGGGGCGCTTCTATGGCTACACCTTC. Translated: CASSPDRGRFYGYTF. The chain is built from TRBV5-6 and TRBJ1-2, with 10 positions matching TRBD1. This CDR3 contains 15 residues. Per germline, CDR1 SGHDT and CDR2 YYEEEE. Germline trimming cut 4 bases from V and 4 bases from J; bases unmatched to any gene: 7. Variable domain in full (rest from reference TRBV5-6 and TRBJ1-2): DAGVTQSPTHLIKTRGQQVTLRCSPKSGHDTVSWYQQALGQGPQFIFQYYEEEERQRGNFPDRFSGHQFPNYSSELNVNALLLGDSALYLCASSPDRGRFYGYTFGSGTRLTVV.

This clone is a singleton in its sample. The chain uses TRBV19 and TRBJ1-5, with D tentatively TRBD1 (6 bases). The CDR3 runs to 13 residues. Trimming pared 4 bases from V and 5 bases from J, leaving 9 bases between. The germline V gene encodes CDR1 LNHDA and CDR2 SQIVND (reference sequence). The CDR3 nucleotides read TGTGCCAGTAGTACCAGGGGTCATCAGCCCCAGCATTTT. Translation: CASSTRGHQPQHF.

This chain joins TRBV28 and TRBJ1-2; TRBD1 might be the D (6 bases). This CDR3 is built from 15 residues. Trimming left V 4 bases short and J 4 bases short, with 16 bases between. Germline V gene sequence: CDR1 MDHEN, CDR2 SYDVKM. The CDR3 region has the DNA TGTGCCAGCAGTTATCCAGGGGCTTTGAGCTATGGCTACACCTTC. Translated: CASSYPGALSYGYTF.

V and J are TRBV5-1 and TRBJ1-3, with 9 bases matching TRBD1. This CDR3 comprises 17 residues. Germline CDR1 and CDR2: SGHRS and YFSETQ. V lost 3 bases, J lost 1 base, and 8 bases stayed unmatched. CDR3 nucleotide sequence: TGCGCCAGCAGCTGGGAGCCGGGACAGGGATCTGGAAACACCATATATTTT. Encoded protein: CASSWEPGQGSGNTIYF.

The rearrangement uses TRBV30 and TRBJ1-3; 7 nucleotides agree with TRBD1. Unmatched junction bases numbered 6, after V lost 3 bases and J lost 4 bases. There are 14 residues in the CDR3. CDR1 is GTSNPN, CDR2 SVGIG, per germline (reference sequence). Written as DNA, the CDR3 is TGTGCCTGGAGCAAAGGGGGCCCGGGAAACACCATATATTTT. Its protein is CAWSKGGPGNTIYF. Together with reference TRBV30 and TRBJ1-3, the CDR3 gives the full variable domain: SQTIHQWPATLVQPVGSPLSLECTVEGTSNPNLYWYRQAAGRGLQLLFYSVGIGQISSEVPQNLSASRPQDRQFILSSKKLLLSDSGFYLCAWSKGGPGNTIYFGEGSWLTVV.

The chain employs TRBV9 and TRBJ2-7; 8 bases map to TRBD1. The junction had 7 bases not matched to a gene; V was cut back by 4 bases and J by 4 bases. The CDR3 runs to 14 residues. CDR1 is SGDLS and CDR2 is YYNGEE in the germline V gene. The CDR3 sequence: CASSPRDRNYEQYF. The CDR3 DNA reads as TGTGCCAGCAGCCCCCGGGACAGGAATTACGAGCAGTACTTC. Full variable domain (missing parts from reference TRBV9 and TRBJ2-7): DSGVTQTPKHLITATGQRVTLRCSPRSGDLSVYWYQQSLDQGLQFLIQYYNGEERAKGNILERFSAQQFPDLHSELNLSSLELGDSALYFCASSPRDRNYEQYFGPGTRLTVT.

This chain uses TRBV5-1 with TRBJ1-1; D perhaps matches TRBD1 (6 bases). The CDR3 extends over 16 amino acids. The V end was cut by 1 base, the J end by 3 bases, with 16 bases between. CDR1 and CDR2 from the germline V gene are SGHRS and YFSETQ. In nucleotides, the CDR3 is TGCGCCAGCAGCTTGCCAGGGGTATCCCCGTACACTGAAGCTTTCTTT. Translation gives CASSLPGVSPYTEAFF.